This TCR beta chain was obtained from a study of cytomegalovirus exposure and HLA in healthy donors (dated by TCRdb to about 2017). Regarding the complete study: In an earlier analysis of under 750 of the donors, under 300 Gb of sequence data and some 100 million unique TCR beta sequences from 180 million or so T cells were reported. Both class I and class II loci were covered by HLA typing, at four-digit resolution. Besides the first cohort of 500 to 700 subjects, a separate validation cohort made up of 120 different subjects was used. Rather than drawing on any new phenotypic data, the later analysis identified candidate immune exposures from TCR beta sequences and the way those sequences occurred across donors. Four to six DR-DQ haplotypes were handled as single units for association and clustering, since linkage in the cohort was strong. In a later genetic analysis, genome-wide SNP genotypes for about 65% of the roughly 700 donors were used, and that subset was treated as a discovery cohort. Among the approximately 430 genotyped donors, around 81% belonged to the genetic ancestry cluster associated with self-reported Caucasian donors. The study aimed to test whether signatures of past pathogen exposure could be identified by cataloging public T cell receptors. A later analysis re-analyzed previously published TCR beta repertoires from 666 donors and added high-resolution HLA genotyping to study TCR occurrence patterns. An earlier analysis of 587 of the donors used high-throughput TCR beta sequencing to judge whether each TCR beta V gene segment behaved as functional or pseudogenic. High-throughput TCR immunosequencing, statistical association of individual TCRs with disease status, and machine learning were combined to predict cytomegalovirus infection status. Among about 390 genotyped donors of the cohort, an average of around 240,000 unique TCR beta nucleotide sequences were sequenced per donor, around 18% of them non-productive. Donor age, sex, ethnicity and CMV serostatus were compiled together with the repertoire data. All discovery cohort repertoires had been generated on a single sequencing platform. The T cell repertoires of about 700 subjects were profiled by immunosequencing and related to cytomegalovirus serostatus. An early release that covered several hundred HLA-typed donors contained around 330 gigabases of sequencing data and some 87 million unique TCR sequences. Typing coverage varied by locus: roughly 620-630 donors for A, B, C, DRB1 and DQB1; 522 for DQA1; around 570 for DPA1; around 490 for DPB1. General study outcomes and caveats: The earlier analysis of around 600 of the donors excluded some 15 rarely observed V segments, including chromosome 9 orphons, because counts were too low. Immune exposure information for the cohort was limited to CMV serostatus. In an earlier analysis of approximately 600 of the donors, most TCR beta V segments were observed in productive rearrangements about 87% or about 30% of the time, broadly matching IMGT annotations. In a later analysis, TCR association rates were found to vary across HLA loci, with the most associated TCRs seen for DRB1 alleles and the fewest for HLA-C alleles. The classifier was reported to diagnose cytomegalovirus status with high specificity and sensitivity in both the original and validation cohorts. In vitro tests confirmed that a few of the cytomegalovirus-associated TCR beta chains recognize cytomegalovirus antigens. The study listed 150 to 200 TCR beta chains as associated with cytomegalovirus. Most TCR sequences were observed very rarely across donors, whereas some public TCRs were present in many individuals. It was suggested by the authors that the approach could potentially be generalized to other disease states and immunological phenotypes. A group of highly shared sequence variants was considered likely to be a technical artifact of the sequencing pipeline. According to a later genetic analysis, donors in an Asian-associated ancestry cluster had fewer N-insertions in productive TCRs than the approximately 630-donor mean. A later analysis found that HLA-associated TCR beta chains were more clonally expanded and had lower generation probabilities than equally common non-associated chains. Several of the top co-occurrence clusters appeared to be linked to parvovirus B19, influenza, CMV and Epstein-Barr virus, according to a later analysis. Linkage disequilibrium might explain the correlated functional status among segregating V segments, but an unknown experimental factor could not be ruled out. This cohort had only TCR beta chains sequenced, and the lack of alpha or paired-chain data limited which features could be detected. Because HLA typing was missing for some donors at each locus, association tests included only the typed subset. A further reported finding was that TCR beta sequences accurately predicted the HLA-A and HLA-B alleles for most subjects in the first cohort. A later genetic analysis associated a missense DCLRE1C variant with V-gene and J-gene trimming of TCR beta chains, and an independent cohort replicated the association. Most CMV-associated TCR beta chains appeared to be HLA-restricted in a later analysis, and the HLA associations seemed to be driven largely by CMV exposure. Sequencing depth was assumed to be roughly uniform across donors in the presence/absence analyses, though that assumption may not hold. At a false discovery rate of 0.05, a later analysis linked 15,000 to 20,000 TCR beta sequences to specific HLA alleles. When HLA alleles, especially DR and DQ, strongly co-occurred, TCR associations were difficult to assign to individual alleles.

Turning to this clone: Its antigen is not yet known. No much larger clone exists at a distance of one base, and base qualities are not known.

Library method: the immunoSEQ multiplex PCR assay. For the multiplex PCR, a mixture combining 60 forward primers for TCR Vbeta segments and 13 reverse primers for TCR Jbeta segments was used. The CDR3 region of rearranged TCR beta genes was amplified from genomic DNA by a multiplex PCR assay. Amplified TCR beta libraries were sequenced as 87-base-pair reads on the Illumina HiSeq System. The published analysis was carried out like this. Across the 500 to 750 repertoires, a later analysis counted 80 million or so unique TCR beta chains, 8.5 million to 12 million of which were shared by at least two donors. To remove PCR and sequencing errors, raw reads were error-corrected and collapsed into unique sequences using a nearest-neighbor algorithm that merged closely related sequences. CDR3 sequences were aligned to IMGT reference sequences to assign V, D and J gene segments. For a sequence to be retained, at least a six-nucleotide match to both a V gene segment and a J gene segment was required. A rearrangement counted as productive if the CDR3 had no stop codons and remained in frame with V and J, and every other rearrangement counted as non-productive. Following IMGT convention, CDR3 was defined as the stretch from the second conserved V-encoded cysteine to the conserved J-encoded phenylalanine. In an earlier analysis of more than 550 of the donors, sequences lacking an unambiguous match to a single V gene segment were excluded. An earlier analysis of just under 600 of the donors called V segments functional above 56.7% productive rearrangements and segregating when the between-donor standard deviation exceeded 5%. To diagnose cytomegalovirus status from the catalog of TCR beta chain sequences, a statistical classification framework was built. In a later analysis, TCR nucleotide sequences were compared against IMGT/GENE-DB human TR gene sequences so that V and J genes could be assigned. A later analysis assigned CDR3 sequences and most-parsimonious VDJ recombination scenarios with the TCRdist pipeline. In a later analysis, each TCR beta chain was defined by its CDR3 amino acid sequence together with its V-gene family, and reads without a unique V-gene family were excluded. To address suspected cross-contamination and a sequencing artifact, a later analysis removed around 600 highly shared, low-generation-probability nucleotide sequences. In a later analysis, a clonal expansion index for each public chain was calculated from normalized within-repertoire ranks of inferred template counts. Generation probabilities in a later analysis came from a VDJ recombination model fitted to out-of-frame rearrangements, and those results were checked against IGoR. Hypergeometric tests were used in a later analysis to score TCR-TCR, TCR-HLA and TCR-CMV co-occurrence, with a repertoire-size bias correction applied to the TCR pairs. To estimate false discovery rates, a later analysis permuted the HLA or CMV assignments 20 times. In a later analysis, co-occurring TCRs were grouped using DBSCAN, and TCRdist sequence similarity was added for clustering within HLA-allele-positive subsets. Repertoires with fewer than 30,000 or more than 120,000 public chains were left out of co-occurrence clustering, as were about 5 repertoires with anomalous nucleotide sharing. Not all clones reach the TCRdb copy of this immuneACCESS table, which keeps in-frame sequences only. Checked studies attribute under half of the gap to unresolved V genes and leave the rest unexplained. The DNA gave D and trimming, while V, J and clone size come from that table. This sample lists about 160,000 clones; around four fifths were detected once. About 11% of the sample is in the top ten clones.

The cohort was made up of about 670 healthy bone marrow donors. At the time of sampling, all cohort members were nominally healthy, though unrecorded immune exposures were likely present. The donor was CMV seropositive and belonged to the group of 250 to 350 seropositive cohort members. A peripheral blood sample was provided by each donor, and peripheral blood mononuclear cells were used for TCR beta sequencing. Genomic DNA was extracted from the blood cell samples with the Qiagen DNeasy Blood Extraction Kit. This sequence was found in a man over 45 in good health and CMV-seropositive. Sequencing was carried out using PBMCs.

The CDR3 is CASSLVDRQSTDTQYF. DNA sequence: TGTGCCAGCAGCTTGGTGGACCGACAGAGCACAGATACGCAGTATTTT. This chain is built from TRBV5-6 and TRBJ2-3, with TRBD1 tentatively as D gene (5 bases match). From a lookup of the germline V gene, CDR1 and CDR2 are SGHDT and YYEEEE. The CDR3 sequence holds 16 residues, the cysteine and phenylalanine included. Only the CDR3 part of the read is kept: 48 bases, read in frame from the first base. The germline ends are 11 bases apart after V is trimmed by 0 bases and J by 0 bases.